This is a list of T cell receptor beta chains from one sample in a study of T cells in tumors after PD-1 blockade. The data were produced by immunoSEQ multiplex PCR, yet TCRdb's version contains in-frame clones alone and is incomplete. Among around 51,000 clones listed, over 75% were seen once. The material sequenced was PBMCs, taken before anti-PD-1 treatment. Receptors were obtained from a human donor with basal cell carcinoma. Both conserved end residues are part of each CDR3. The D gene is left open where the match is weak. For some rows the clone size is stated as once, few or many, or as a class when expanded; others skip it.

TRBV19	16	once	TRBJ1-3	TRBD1	TGTGCCAGTAGTCGAGTCCGGGACAGGGCTGGAAACACCATATATTTT	CASSRVRDRAGNTIYF
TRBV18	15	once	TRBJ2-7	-	TGTGCCAGCTCACTAGGGCCGGGGACATTTTACGAGCAGTACTTC	CASSLGPGTFYEQYF
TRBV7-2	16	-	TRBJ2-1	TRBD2	TGTGCCAGCACCCGGAGCGGGGGGGCGTCCTACAATGAGCAGTTCTTC	CASTRSGGASYNEQFF
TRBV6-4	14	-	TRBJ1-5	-	TGTGCCAGCAGTTATCAGAGTAGCAATCAGCCCCAGCATTTT	CASSYQSSNQPQHF
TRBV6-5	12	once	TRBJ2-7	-	TGTGCCAGCAGTTTCGGGGGCTACGAGCAGTACTTC	CASSFGGYEQYF
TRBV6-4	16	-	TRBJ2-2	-	TGTGCCAGCAGTGACTCGCCGGGGGCAAACACCGGGGAGCTGTTTTTT	CASSDSPGANTGELFF
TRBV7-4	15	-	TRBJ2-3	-	TGTGCCAGCAGCCTCACGGGACCAACCACAGATACGCAGTATTTT	CASSLTGPTTDTQYF
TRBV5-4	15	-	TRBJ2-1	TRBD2	TGTGCCAGCAGCGACCCGACTAGCGGTCTTAATGAGCAGTTCTTC	CASSDPTSGLNEQFF
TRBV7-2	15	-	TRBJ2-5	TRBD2	TGTGCCAGCAGCTTAGGGACTAGCGGGGGCGAGACCCAGTACTTC	CASSLGTSGGETQYF
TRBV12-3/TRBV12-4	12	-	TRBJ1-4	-	TGTGCCAGTCGGGAGTACACAAAAAAACTGTTTTTT	CASREYTKKLFF
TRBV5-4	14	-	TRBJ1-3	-	TGTGCCAGCAGCTTTCAAGGGGGAGGAAACACCATATATTTT	CASSFQGGGNTIYF
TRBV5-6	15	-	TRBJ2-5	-	TGTGCCAGCAGCTTGGGAGGGTTTGGTCAAGAGACCCAGTACTTC	CASSLGGFGQETQYF
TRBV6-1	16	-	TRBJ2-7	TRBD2	TGTGCCAGCAGTGAAGAGGGCCTAGCGGGGAAAAGCGAGCAGTACTTC	CASSEEGLAGKSEQYF
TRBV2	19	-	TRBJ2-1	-	TGTGCCAACAGGCGGCCCGAATCGACACAACGACACGCCCCGGATGAGCAGTTCTTC	CANRRPESTQRHAPDEQFF
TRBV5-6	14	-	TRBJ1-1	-	TGTGCCAGCAGCTTTAAAGGTGAGGGAAGAAGAGCTTTCTTT	CASSFKGEGRRAFF
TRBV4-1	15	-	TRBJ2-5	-	TGCGCCAGCAGCCAGCCTATGTGGGGGATTGAGACCCAGTACTTC	CASSQPMWGIETQYF
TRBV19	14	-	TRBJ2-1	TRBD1	TGTGCCAGTACTACAGGGGGCGACTACAATGAGCAGTTCTTC	CASTTGGDYNEQFF
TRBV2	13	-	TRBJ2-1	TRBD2	TGTGCCAGTTTAGCGGGGCCCTACAATGAGCAGTTCTTC	CASLAGPYNEQFF
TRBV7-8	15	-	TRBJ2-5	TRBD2	TGTGCCAGCAGCCCCTTAGCGGGGGCGGGGGAGACCCAGTACTTC	CASSPLAGAGETQYF
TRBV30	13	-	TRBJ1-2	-	TGTGCCTGGATACCAGTCTTGCCGGGTGGCTACACCTTC	CAWIPVLPGGYTF
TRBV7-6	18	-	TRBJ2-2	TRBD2	TGTGCCAGCAGCACCGGACTAGCGGGGGGGGCGAACACCGGGGAGCTGTTTTTT	CASSTGLAGGANTGELFF
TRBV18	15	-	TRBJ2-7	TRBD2	TGTGCCAGCTCACCAGGGAGGGTGGGCCCCTACGAGCAGTACTTC	CASSPGRVGPYEQYF
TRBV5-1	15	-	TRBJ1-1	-	TGCGCCAGCAGCGGAGGGATGCTGTTGAACACTGAAGCTTTCTTT	CASSGGMLLNTEAFF
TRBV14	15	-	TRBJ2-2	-	TGTGCCAGCAGCCAACGCAGGGCGAACACCGGGGAGCTGTTTTTT	CASSQRRANTGELFF
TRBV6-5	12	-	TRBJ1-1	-	TGTGCCAGCAGGGGATGGGACACTGAAGCTTTCTTT	CASRGWDTEAFF
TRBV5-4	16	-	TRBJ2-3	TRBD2	TGTGCCAGCAGCTCACCTAGCGGGGGTTTCACAGATACGCAGTATTTT	CASSSPSGGFTDTQYF
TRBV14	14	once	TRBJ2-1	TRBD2	TGTGCCAGCAGCCAGGGGGGGTCCTACAATGAGCAGTTCTTC	CASSQGGSYNEQFF
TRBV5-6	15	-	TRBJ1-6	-	TGTGCCAGCAGCTTGGAGGGATTCTATAATTCACCCCTCCACTTT	CASSLEGFYNSPLHF
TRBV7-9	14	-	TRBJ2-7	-	TGTGCCAGCAGCCCGAGACAGAGCTCCTACGAGCAGTACTTC	CASSPRQSSYEQYF
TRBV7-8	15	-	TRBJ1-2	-	TGTGCCAGCAGCCCCGGACAGAAAGTTAACTATGGCTACACCTTC	CASSPGQKVNYGYTF
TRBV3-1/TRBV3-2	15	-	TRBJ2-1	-	TGTGCCAGCAGCCAAGATCTTAGGCAGGGCAATGAGCAGTTCTTC	CASSQDLRQGNEQFF
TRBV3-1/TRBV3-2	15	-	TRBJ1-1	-	TGTGCCAGCAGCCATCCCCCGGGGGGCGCAAGGGAAGCTTTCTTT	CASSHPPGGAREAFF
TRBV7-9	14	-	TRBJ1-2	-	TGTGCCAGCAGCGGTACAGGGACGTCTGGAGGCTACACCTTC	CASSGTGTSGGYTF
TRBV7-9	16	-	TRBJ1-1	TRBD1	TGTGCCAGCAGCTGGGGGGACAGGGGGCTGAGGACTGAAGCTTTCTTT	CASSWGDRGLRTEAFF
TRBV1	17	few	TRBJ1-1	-	TGCACCAGCAGCCAAGATCGTTTGGACAGGGTGAACACTGAAGCTTTCTTT	CTSSQDRLDRVNTEAFF
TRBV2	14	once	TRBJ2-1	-	TGTGCCAGCAGTCTAAGGAGGGGGCCGAGTGAGCAGTTCTTC	CASSLRRGPSEQFF
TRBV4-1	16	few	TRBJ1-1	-	TGCGCCAGCAGCCAATTAAGGTTCTCCAGGAACACTGAAGCTTTCTTT	CASSQLRFSRNTEAFF
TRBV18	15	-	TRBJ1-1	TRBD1	TGTGCCAGCTCACCATTGGGGCAGGGGGCAACTGAAGCTTTCTTT	CASSPLGQGATEAFF
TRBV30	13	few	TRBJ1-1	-	TGTGCCTGGACCTGGATACGGGCAACTGAAGCTTTCTTT	CAWTWIRATEAFF
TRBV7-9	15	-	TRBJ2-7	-	TGTGCCAGCAGCCTACGGGACCTTAGCTCCTACGAGCAGTACTTC	CASSLRDLSSYEQYF
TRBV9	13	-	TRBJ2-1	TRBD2	TGTGCCAGCAGCAAACTAGCGAACAATGAGCAGTTCTTC	CASSKLANNEQFF
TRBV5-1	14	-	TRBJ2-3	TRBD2	TGCGCCAGCAGCTTAGCGGGGGGTGCAGATACGCAGTATTTT	CASSLAGGADTQYF
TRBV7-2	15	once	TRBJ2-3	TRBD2	TGTGCCAGCAGCTCCCGACTAGCGGGGGGAGGAACGCAGTATTTT	CASSSRLAGGGTQYF
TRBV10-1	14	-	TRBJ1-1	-	TGCGCCAGCAGTGAGATAGGCCTAAACACTGAAGCTTTCTTT	CASSEIGLNTEAFF
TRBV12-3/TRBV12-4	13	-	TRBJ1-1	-	TGTGCCAGCAGTTTGGGTGCCAACACTGAAGCTTTCTTT	CASSLGANTEAFF
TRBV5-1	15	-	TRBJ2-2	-	TGCGCCAGCAGCCGGGACTTGCTGAACACCGGGGAGCTGTTTTTT	CASSRDLLNTGELFF
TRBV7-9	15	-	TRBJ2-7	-	TGTGCCAGCAGCCCAAGGGGGGGGATTTCCTACGAGCAGTACTTC	CASSPRGGISYEQYF
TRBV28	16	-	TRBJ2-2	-	TGTGCCAGCAGGCGTAGGACGTCTAGTAACACCGGGGAGCTGTTTTTT	CASRRRTSSNTGELFF
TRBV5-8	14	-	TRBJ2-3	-	TGTGCCAGCCGGCTAACTTGGCGGACAGATACGCAGTATTTT	CASRLTWRTDTQYF
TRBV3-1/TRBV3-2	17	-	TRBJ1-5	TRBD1	TGTGCCAGCAGCCAGTCGACAGGGGCAAATAGCAATCAGCCCCAGCATTTT	CASSQSTGANSNQPQHF
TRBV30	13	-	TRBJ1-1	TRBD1	TGTGCCTGGTTGACAGGGTCGAACACTGAAGCTTTCTTT	CAWLTGSNTEAFF
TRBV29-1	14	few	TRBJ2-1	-	TGCAGCGCCCAGTCATGGGGGGATAGTGATGAGCAGTTCTTC	CSAQSWGDSDEQFF
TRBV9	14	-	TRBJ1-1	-	TGTGCCAGCAGCGTAGATTTCGGGAACACTGAAGCTTTCTTT	CASSVDFGNTEAFF
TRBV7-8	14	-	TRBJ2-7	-	TGTGCCAGCAGCTTTGGCAGGGGGGACTACGAGCAGTACTTC	CASSFGRGDYEQYF
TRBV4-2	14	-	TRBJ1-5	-	TGTGCCAGCAGCGAGATAGACAGGAATCAGCCCCAGCATTTT	CASSEIDRNQPQHF
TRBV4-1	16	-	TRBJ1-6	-	TGCGCCAGCAGCCAGGGACGGACCTTTCGCAATTCACCCCTCCACTTT	CASSQGRTFRNSPLHF
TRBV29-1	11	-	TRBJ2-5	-	TGCAGCGTGCAAAAGATGGAGACCCAGTACTTC	CSVQKMETQYF
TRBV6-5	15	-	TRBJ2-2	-	TGTGCCAGCAGAAGGGGGGGGGCGCCAACCGGGGAGCTGTTTTTT	CASRRGGAPTGELFF